The present T cell receptor (beta chain) was sequenced within a study of radiotherapy plus CTLA-4 blockade in lung cancer (dated by TCRdb to the late 2010s). With respect to the entire study: Among the enrolled patients, about 19% had an objective response, and about 29% reached disease control. General findings and caveats noted by the study authors: The strongest predictors of response, as reported, were early dynamic changes in blood T cell clones along with a rise in serum interferon-beta after radiation. After treatment with radiotherapy and ipilimumab, TCR clones that originated in tumors expanded in peripheral blood.

Library method: the immunoSEQ multiplex PCR assay. The table comes from immuneACCESS by way of TCRdb, which keeps in-frame sequences with V and J called. Part of the clones is missing from these tables; in studies checked, under half for an unresolved V gene and the rest for unknown reasons. This sample comprises around 78,000 clones, 78% of them detected only once. The biggest ten clones account for more than 3.5% of the sample. The CDR3 measures 14 amino acids from cysteine to phenylalanine. Only CDR3 DNA remains: 42 bases, in frame from the first base. Sequences LNHDA (CDR1) and SQIVND (CDR2) are obtained from the germline V gene (reference sequence). Clipping removes 6 bases from V and 4 bases from J, with 6 as the unmatched junction base count. Focal radiation therapy combined with CTLA-4 blockade (ipilimumab) was tested in patients with chemo-refractory metastatic non-small-cell lung cancer.

This clone was counted only a few times. The clone's antigen remains unknown. The sample holds no much larger clone one base away, and base qualities are not on file. The source was peripheral blood, collected from a patient treated with radiotherapy plus ipilimumab. The chain is encoded by TRBV19 joined to TRBJ1-2; TRBD1 lines up with 9 middle nucleotides. The receptor was derived from a human donor with non-small cell lung cancer who had a partial response to radiotherapy plus ipilimumab. Some clones in this sample may be carry-over from other donors' samples. The sequence in DNA is TGTGCCAGTAGCCGGACAGGGGACCTCTATGGCTACACCTTC. It specifies CASSRTGDLYGYTF. Where the CDR3 stops, the reference TRBV19 and TRBJ1-2 genes take over; the full variable domain is DGGITQSPKYLFRKEGQNVTLSCEQNLNHDAMYWYRQDPGQGLRLIYYSQIVNDFQKGDIAEGYSVSREKKESFPLTVTSAQKNPTAFYLCASSRTGDLYGYTFGSGTRLTVV.